The clone carrying this TCR beta chain has only a few counts. Its antigen is not known. This sample stems from a study of T cell repertoires in cytomegalovirus infection. At the level of the study: Public TCR beta signatures indicated both CMV infection and matching HLA type.

From the reads, TCRdb called clonotypes with MiXCR, one entry per CDR3 protein. In the table there are about 600,000 distinct CDR3 sequences, approximately 24% of which are singletons. J lost 8 bases, V lost 5 bases, and 13 bases had no gene match. This CDR3 has 16 amino acids. CDR1 and CDR2 from the germline V gene are MNHNS and SASEGT. Study conclusions and caveats: Ex vivo, HLA-C-restricted CMV-specific TCR beta clonotypes prevailed over the rest of the response. The cumulative frequency of public TCR beta families identified carriers of CMV plus the relevant HLA.

The genes are TRBV6-1 and TRBJ1-5, with 9 bases that match TRBD1. The TCR sequence derives from a human donor in good health (CMV status not recorded). Some clones in this sample may be carry-over from other donors' samples. Sequenced input: CD8+ T cells from PBMCs. The CDR3 reads CASSNPGQGVPEPQHF. CDR3 bases: TGTGCCAGCAGTAACCCGGGACAGGGAGTACCGGAGCCCCAGCATTTT.